The sequence of this T cell receptor beta chain was determined in a study of cytomegalovirus exposure and HLA in healthy donors. Study conclusions and caveats: The study recorded 160 or so TCR beta chains that were cytomegalovirus-associated. In vitro assays verified that a few CMV-associated chains recognized CMV antigens specifically.

This table comes from immunoSEQ multiplex PCR, and its TCRdb copy is limited to in-frame clones, with some not included. The sample has under 250,000 clones; 75% to 90% are singletons. As concerns this clone: Antigen unknown.

Germline values: CDR1 SGHNT, CDR2 YYREEE (reference sequence). This CDR3 spans 15 amino acids. The V segment lost 0 bases and the J segment 15 bases; nucleotides outside the gene matches: 13. The sequence was collected from a woman under 30 in good health and CMV-seronegative. The gene calls are TRBV5-4 and TRBJ2-1, with 9 positions matching TRBD2. The source material was PBMCs. Here the CDR3 DNA reads TGTGCCAGCAGCTTGGATAGCGGGGGAGCGAGAGAGATGTTCTTC. As protein: CASSLDSGGAREMFF.